This entry lists 23 T cell receptor beta chains sequenced from one sample in a study of human T cells and chemical hapten exposure. MiXCR, applied by TCRdb to the RACE reads, yields one record per CDR3 protein. The table lists 84,000 or so distinct CDR3 sequences, 10% of them singletons, with roughly 2.4% in the top ten. Time point indicated: patch test 2, 6 weeks after DPC sensitization. Treatment denoted: therapeutic diphenylcyclopropenone sensitization with weekly scalp DPC. The sample in question was whole blood, obtained in connection with sensitization to the hapten diphenylcyclopropenone (DPC). The source is a woman aged 25 to 39 with alopecia areata. Some clones in this sample may be carry-over from other donors' samples.

The sample holds many counts of this clonotype. V usage is TRBV27 and J usage is TRBJ2-7, with 8 nucleotides matching TRBD1. There are 17 residues in the CDR3. Per the germline V gene, CDR1 is MNHEY and CDR2 is SMNVEV (reference sequence). With 5 bases clipped from V and 0 bases from J, the junction kept 12 bases outside the gene matches. The CDR3 nucleotides read TGTGCCAGCAGTATAGGGACAGGCCTACCTAGCTCCTACGAGCAGTACTTC. Its translation: CASSIGTGLPSSYEQYF.

This clonotype showed up many times. The chain combines TRBV7-9 with TRBJ2-3; no reliable D call. The CDR3 sequence is 12 residues long. Between the trimmed V and J ends, which lost 5 bases and 5 bases, there was a span of 8 bases. In germline, CDR1 is SEHNR, CDR2 FQNEAQ (reference sequence). CDR3 loop: CASSQTLDTQYF. The CDR3 coding sequence is TGTGCCAGCAGCCAAACGTTAGATACGCAGTATTTT.

This clonotype occurred a few times. This sequence joins TRBV12-5 and TRBJ2-7, with TRBD1 as a possible D gene (6 bases). This CDR3 has 14 amino acids. V lost 10 bases and J 2 bases, leaving 18 bases between the germline ends. The germline V gene has CDR1 LGHNT and CDR2 FRNRAP. The CDR3 region is CATVSDSPPYEQYF. As DNA, the CDR3 is TGTGCTACCGTGTCGGACAGTCCGCCCTACGAGCAGTACTTC.

This clonotype was seen more than once but under ten times. J is TRBJ2-7 and V is TRBV3-1, with a tentative D call TRBD1 (5 bases). Per the germline V gene, CDR1 is LGHDT and CDR2 is YNNKEL (reference sequence). The CDR3 extends over 18 amino acids. The V and J ends lost 3 bases and 6 bases respectively, with 27 bases between them. This CDR3 is CASSQQMWATDLLVEQYF. The CDR3 nucleotides read TGTGCCAGCAGCCAGCAAATGTGGGCGACAGATCTCCTGGTCGAGCAGTACTTC.

The chain joins TRBV5-1 to TRBJ2-7; the D is unclear. This CDR3 has 16 amino acids. V was clipped by 0 bases and J by 0 bases, with 13 bases between them. Germline assignment: CDR1 SGHRS and CDR2 YFSETQ. The CDR3: CASSLVSGLSSYEQYF. CDR3 in DNA: TGCGCCAGCAGCTTGGTCTCGGGCCTAAGCTCCTACGAGCAGTACTTC.

The CDR3 nucleotides read TGCAGTGCTAGGGGGTCCTGGGAGGAGCTGTTTTTT. It is translated as CSARGSWEELFF. The chain couples TRBV20-1 to TRBJ2-2; D remains unclear. The germline gives CDR1 DFQATT, CDR2 SNEGSKA (reference sequence). Trimming removed 3 bases at V and 10 bases at J, with 12 bases between. The CDR3 covers 12 residues.

This clonotype was picked up many times. The genes are TRBV18 and TRBJ1-5; possibly TRBD1 for D (6 bases). Trimming took 4 bases from V and 0 from J, leaving 10 bases between them. Germline CDR1 and CDR2: KGHSH and LQKENI. CDR3 length equals 15 residues. The CDR3 bases are TGTGCCAGCTCACAGGGGGTTTATAGCAATCAGCCCCAGCATTTT. This encodes CASSQGVYSNQPQHF. Supplemented by reference TRBV18 and TRBJ1-5, the full variable domain reads NAGVMQNPRHLVRRRGQEARLRCSPMKGHSHVYWYRQLPEEGLKFMVYLQKENIIDESGMPKERFSAEFPKEGPSILRIQQVVRGDSAAYFCASSQGVYSNQPQHFGDGTRLSIL.

This clonotype was observed at least ten times. The DNA of the CDR3 is TGTGCCAGCAGCCCTGCGGGACAGGGTCGGAGTGAAAAACTGTTTTTT. This translates into CASSPAGQGRSEKLFF. The chain carries TRBV28 and TRBJ1-4; 9 positions agree with TRBD1. The trim removed 6 bases at V and 7 bases at J, leaving 12 bases unmatched. CDR1 and CDR2 from the germline V gene are MDHEN and SYDVKM. The CDR3 covers 16 residues. The variable domain in full, completed from reference TRBV28 and TRBJ1-4, reads DVKVTQSSRYLVKRTGEKVFLECVQDMDHENMFWYRQDPGLGLRLIYFSYDVKMKEKGDIPEGYSVSREKKERFSLILESASTNQTSMYLCASSPAGQGRSEKLFFGSGTQLSVL.

There are many counts of this clonotype. The rearrangement uses TRBV5-6 and TRBJ2-7; possibly TRBD1 or TRBD2 for D (5 bases each). Looked up from germline, CDR1 is SGHDT and CDR2 is YYEEEE. CDR3 size: 14 residues. The germline V and J ends were trimmed by 4 bases and 3 bases, with 14 bases remaining between them. As DNA, the CDR3 is TGTGCCAGCAGCCCGTCGGGACCGAACTACGAGCAGTACTTC. Translation: CASSPSGPNYEQYF.

In its sample, this clonotype was seen many times. The rearrangement joins TRBV20-1 to TRBJ2-7; 9 nucleotides align to TRBD1. Germline CDR1 DFQATT, CDR2 SNEGSKA (reference sequence). Trimming removed 0 bases from V and 6 bases from J; junction bases left unmatched: 12. The CDR3 spans 16 residues. CDR3 amino acids: CSARDNRDRVVGEQYF. The CDR3, as DNA: TGCAGTGCTAGAGACAACCGGGACAGGGTTGTAGGCGAGCAGTACTTC.

In its sample, this clonotype was seen many times. The chain has TRBV3-1 and TRBJ2-3; D is unclear. Germline loops: CDR1 LGHDT, CDR2 YNNKEL (reference sequence). The CDR3 runs to 15 residues. V lost 4 bases and J 0 bases, leaving 11 bases between the germline ends. Here the CDR3 reads CASSPTGTSTDTQYF. The CDR3 nucleotides are TGTGCCAGCAGCCCGACTGGTACTAGCACAGATACGCAGTATTTT.

In this sample, this clonotype turned up many times. The chain carries TRBV5-1 and TRBJ1-6; tentative D call: TRBD1 (6 bases). Germline-derived CDR1 and CDR2 are SGHRS and YFSETQ. Trimming pared 3 bases from V and 4 bases from J, leaving 11 bases between. CDR3 length equals 15 residues. The CDR3 region is CASSWGDIYNSPLHF. CDR3 DNA: TGCGCCAGCAGCTGGGGGGACATTTATAATTCACCCCTCCACTTT.

This clonotype was picked up many times. The chain uses TRBV6-1 and TRBJ1-5; D remains ambiguous. The CDR3 is made up of 12 amino acids. The germline V gene encodes CDR1 MNHNS and CDR2 SASEGT. V gave up 7 bases and J gave up 6 bases, with 10 bases separating them. The CDR3 region has the DNA TGTGCCAGCACCTTAAGTGGTCAGCCCCAGCATTTT. This gives the protein CASTLSGQPQHF.

This clonotype was observed at least ten times. This rearrangement joins TRBV20-1 to TRBJ2-7; 12 bases line up with TRBD2. The germline CDR1 and CDR2 sequences are DFQATT and SNEGSKA (reference sequence). V shed 3 bases, J shed 5 bases, and the junction held 8 bases outside the gene matches. This CDR3 contains 15 residues. Here the CDR3 DNA reads TGCAGTGCTAGTGGGCTAGCGGGAGGGACCGACGAGCAGTACTTC. Translation gives CSASGLAGGTDEQYF.

The table lists this clonotype with many counts. V gene TRBV7-9 combines with J gene TRBJ1-4, with no clear D. CDR3 length equals 13 residues. Germline assignment: CDR1 SEHNR and CDR2 FQNEAQ (reference sequence). Trimming cost V 2 bases and J 8 bases, with 9 bases left between them. CDR3 protein: CASSLMEVEKLFF. CDR3 DNA sequence: TGTGCCAGCAGCTTAATGGAAGTAGAAAAACTGTTTTTT.

This clonotype was detected ten times or more. The chain combines TRBV3-1 with TRBJ2-3; 9 nucleotides align to TRBD2. From germline, CDR1 is LGHDT and CDR2 YNNKEL (reference sequence). V shed 0 bases, J shed 4 bases, and the junction held 5 bases outside the gene matches. The CDR3 is made up of 16 amino acids. The CDR3 DNA sequence: TGTGCCAGCAGCCAAGAACTAGCGGGCACTGCAGATACGCAGTATTTT. Translating gives CASSQELAGTADTQYF.

This clonotype was seen only a few times. The gene calls are TRBV20-1 and TRBJ2-1; 12 bases map to TRBD1. V dropped 6 bases and J dropped 7; count of bases not matched to a gene: 7. The CDR3 is 14 amino acids. Germline loops: CDR1 DFQATT, CDR2 SNEGSKA (reference sequence). CDR3 sequence: CSAGQGARLNEQFF. The DNA of the CDR3 is TGCAGTGCGGGACAGGGGGCGAGGTTGAATGAGCAGTTCTTC.

The chain is built from TRBV7-3 and TRBJ2-1; TRBD2 matches at 9 bases. Germline CDR1 reads SGHTA; CDR2 reads FQGTGA. The V and J ends lost 4 bases and 5 bases, in that order; junction bases with no gene match: 6. CDR3 length equals 15 residues. The CDR3 coding sequence is TGTGCCAGCAGCTCAACGGGACTAGCTAACAATGAGCAGTTCTTC. Translation gives CASSSTGLANNEQFF.

This clonotype was detected many times. The chain joins TRBV28 to TRBJ1-2; D is ambiguous. This CDR3 region has 13 residues. Germline CDR1 MDHEN, CDR2 SYDVKM. With 6 bases removed from V and 2 bases from J, the gap between germline ends came to 10 bases. In DNA form, the CDR3 reads TGTGCCAGCAGAAGTCAACCGAACTATGGCTACACCTTC. Its protein product is CASRSQPNYGYTF.

This clonotype occurred many times. CDR3 nucleotide sequence: TGCGCCAGCAGCGCCCGGGACAACAATCAGCCCCAGCATTTT. This gives the protein CASSARDNNQPQHF. The chain joins TRBV4-1 to TRBJ1-5; maybe TRBD1 (6 bases). The V gene's germline CDR1 is MGHRA and CDR2 YSYEKL. Trimming pared 5 bases from V and 3 bases from J, leaving 11 bases between. This CDR3 comprises 14 residues.

This clonotype was recorded at least ten times. The chain links TRBV20-1 to TRBJ1-4; D remains unclear. Germline CDR1 DFQATT, CDR2 SNEGSKA (reference sequence). The V end was cut by 0 bases, the J end by 6 bases, with 11 bases between. The CDR3 is made up of 14 amino acids. This CDR3 reads CSARDGRSDEKLFF. The CDR3 bases are TGCAGTGCTAGAGATGGGCGTTCGGATGAAAAACTGTTTTTT.

This clonotype occurred many times. The chain joins TRBV3-1 to TRBJ1-6; 8 bases line up with TRBD1. V was pared by 4 bases and J by 10 bases, with 6 bases of the junction left unmatched. Germline V gene data show CDR1 as LGHDT and CDR2 as YNNKEL (reference sequence). CDR3 length equals 14 residues. The chain's CDR3 is CASSPGQGGSPLHF. The CDR3 DNA follows: TGTGCCAGCAGCCCCGGACAGGGAGGGTCACCCCTCCACTTT.

The V and J genes are TRBV9 and TRBJ2-1; a possible D gene is TRBD1 (7 bases). There are 15 residues in the CDR3. CDR1 is SGDLS and CDR2 is YYNGEE in the germline V gene. Trimming left V 4 bases short and J 2 bases short, with 13 bases between. The CDR3 region has the DNA TGTGCCAGCAGCCACGCGGGACAGCCCTACAATGAGCAGTTCTTC. It specifies CASSHAGQPYNEQFF.